A selection of T cell receptor beta chains follows, all from one sample in a study of shared clonotypes between healthy human individuals. Some clones are missing from TCRdb's copy, which holds only in-frame ones; the method was immunoSEQ multiplex PCR. The profile shows some 980,000 clones, around 80% of them singletons. Material for sequencing was memory CD4+ T cells sorted from blood. These receptors all come from a man between 18 and 29 years old in good health. Both conserved end residues are part of each CDR3. The order of the fields is clone size, J gene, D gene, V gene, CDR3 DNA, CDR3 protein. A D gene is named only where the DNA matches it firmly. Clone size is not always given. Where it is, it says once, few, many or a class for expanded clones.

size: NA
J: TRBJ2-5
D: NA
V: TRBV28
DNA: TGTGCCAGCAGGTCGGCAGGTACCCAAGAGACCCAGTACTTC
CDR3: CASRSAGTQETQYF

size: NA
J: TRBJ2-1
D: NA
V: TRBV18
DNA: TGTGCCAGCTCACCAAACGGACAGAATGAGCAGTTCTTC
CDR3: CASSPNGQNEQFF

size: few
J: TRBJ1-5
D: NA
V: TRBV9
DNA: TGTGCCAGCAGCGTAGTTAGACGTATCCGACAGGCCTTGCAGCCCCAGCATTTT
CDR3: CASSVVRRIRQALQPQHF

size: few
J: TRBJ2-3
D: NA
V: TRBV30
DNA: TGTGCCTGGAGTGTACTCGGGAATCCAGATACGCAGTATTTT
CDR3: CAWSVLGNPDTQYF

size: NA
J: TRBJ2-5
D: NA
V: TRBV7-2
DNA: TGTGCCAGCAGCCAGGGTCCCTCCGAGACCCAGTACTTC
CDR3: CASSQGPSETQYF

size: NA
J: TRBJ1-2
D: NA
V: TRBV10-2
DNA: TGCGCCAGCGGGGCCTCGTATGGCTACACCTTC
CDR3: CASGASYGYTF

size: NA
J: TRBJ1-6
D: TRBD1
V: TRBV5-1
DNA: TGCGCCAGCAGCTTGCAGGGGACAGGGGCTTTTTCACCCCTCCACTTT
CDR3: CASSLQGTGAFSPLHF

size: NA
J: TRBJ1-3
D: NA
V: TRBV6-6
DNA: TGTGCCAGCAGTTCTGCGGACAAGCGAAACACCATATATTTT
CDR3: CASSSADKRNTIYF

size: NA
J: TRBJ2-3
D: NA
V: TRBV5-1
DNA: TGCGCCAGCAGCTTGCGTGAGGGGACAGATACGCAGTATTTT
CDR3: CASSLREGTDTQYF

size: few
J: TRBJ2-1
D: NA
V: TRBV10-1
DNA: TGCGCCAGCAGTGAATATAGCTCCATCGGCAATGAGCAGTTCTTC
CDR3: CASSEYSSIGNEQFF

size: NA
J: TRBJ2-1
D: NA
V: TRBV11-2
DNA: TGTGCCAGCATGCCAGATGCGGGTTGGGGCAATGAGCAGTTCTTC
CDR3: CASMPDAGWGNEQFF

size: NA
J: TRBJ1-4
D: NA
V: TRBV18
DNA: TGTGCCAGCTCACCAGGCCAGAGGGTTGAAAAACTGTTTTTT
CDR3: CASSPGQRVEKLFF